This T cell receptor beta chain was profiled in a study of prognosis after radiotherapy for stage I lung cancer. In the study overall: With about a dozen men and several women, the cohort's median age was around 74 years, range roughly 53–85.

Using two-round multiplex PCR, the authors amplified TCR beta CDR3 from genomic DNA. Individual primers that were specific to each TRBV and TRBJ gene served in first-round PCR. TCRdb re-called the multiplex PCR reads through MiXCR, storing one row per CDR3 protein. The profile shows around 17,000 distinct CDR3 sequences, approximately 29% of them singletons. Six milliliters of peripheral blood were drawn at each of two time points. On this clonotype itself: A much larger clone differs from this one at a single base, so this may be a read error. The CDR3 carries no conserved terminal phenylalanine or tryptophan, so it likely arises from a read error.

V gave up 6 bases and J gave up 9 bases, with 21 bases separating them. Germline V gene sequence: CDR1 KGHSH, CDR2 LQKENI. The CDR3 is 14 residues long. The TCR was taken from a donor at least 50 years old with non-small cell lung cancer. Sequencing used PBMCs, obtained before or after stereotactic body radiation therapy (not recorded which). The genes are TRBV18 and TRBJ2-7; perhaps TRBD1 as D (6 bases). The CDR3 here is CASSTGTPNPGQYL. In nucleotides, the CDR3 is TGTGCCAGCTCTACCGGGACACCCAATCCGGGGCAGTACTTA.